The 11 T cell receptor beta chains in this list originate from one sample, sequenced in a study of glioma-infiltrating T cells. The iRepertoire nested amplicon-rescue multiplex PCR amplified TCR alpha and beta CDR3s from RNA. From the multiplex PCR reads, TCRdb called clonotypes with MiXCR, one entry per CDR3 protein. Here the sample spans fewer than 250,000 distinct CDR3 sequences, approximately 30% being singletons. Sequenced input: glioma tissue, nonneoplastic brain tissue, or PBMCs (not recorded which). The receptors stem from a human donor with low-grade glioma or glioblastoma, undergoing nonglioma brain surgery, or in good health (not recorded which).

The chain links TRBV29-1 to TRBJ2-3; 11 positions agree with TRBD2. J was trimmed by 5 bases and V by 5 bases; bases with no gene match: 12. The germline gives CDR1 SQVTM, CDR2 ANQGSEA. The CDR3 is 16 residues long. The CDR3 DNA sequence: TGCAGCGTTCGGAGGGGTAGCGGGAGGGCCCAAGATACGCAGTATTTT. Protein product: CSVRRGSGRAQDTQYF.

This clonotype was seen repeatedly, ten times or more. The DNA for the CDR3 is TGTGCCAGCAGCAGGACCAACACCGGGGAGCTGTTTTTT. This gives the protein CASSRTNTGELFF. V is TRBV2 and J is TRBJ2-2; unclear D gene. CDR1 and CDR2 from the germline V gene are SNHLY and FYNNEI. The CDR3 runs 13 residues. V lost 6 bases and J lost 2, with 7 bases in between.

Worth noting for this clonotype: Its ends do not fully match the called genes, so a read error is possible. Here the CDR3 DNA reads TGTGCCAGCACCCCTCCGGCTAGCGGGAGCTCCTGCAATGAGCAGTTCTTC. Translation gives CASTPPASGSSCNEQFF. V usage is TRBV7-2 and J usage is TRBJ2-1; 10 positions agree with TRBD2. Germline V gives CDR1 SGHTA, CDR2 FQGNSA. The CDR3 is 17 residues long.

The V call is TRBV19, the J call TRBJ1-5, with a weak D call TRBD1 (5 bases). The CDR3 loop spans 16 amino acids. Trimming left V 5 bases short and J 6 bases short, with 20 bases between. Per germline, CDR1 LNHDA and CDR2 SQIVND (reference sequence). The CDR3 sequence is CASSPRGRELSQPQHF. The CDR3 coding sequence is TGTGCCAGTAGTCCTCGAGGCAGGGAGTTGAGTCAGCCCCAGCATTTT.

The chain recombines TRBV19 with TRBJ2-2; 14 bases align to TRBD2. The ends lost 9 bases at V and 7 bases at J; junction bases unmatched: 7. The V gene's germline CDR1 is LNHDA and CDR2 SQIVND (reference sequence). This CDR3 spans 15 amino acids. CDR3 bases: TGTGCCAGGCCGGGACTAGCGGGAGTTAACGGGGAGCTGTTTTTT. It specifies CARPGLAGVNGELFF.

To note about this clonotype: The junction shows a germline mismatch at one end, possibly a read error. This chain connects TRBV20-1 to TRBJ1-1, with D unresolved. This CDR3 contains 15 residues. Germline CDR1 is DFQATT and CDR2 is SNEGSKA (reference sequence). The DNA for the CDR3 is TGCAGCGCTAGAGACATGACGACCTTGAACACTGAACCTTTCTTT. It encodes CSARDMTTLNTEPFF.

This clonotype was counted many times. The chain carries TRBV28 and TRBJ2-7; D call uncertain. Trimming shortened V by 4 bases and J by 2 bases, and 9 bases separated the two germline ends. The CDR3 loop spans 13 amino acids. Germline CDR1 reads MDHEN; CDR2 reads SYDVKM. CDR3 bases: TGTGCCAGCAGTTCTACTACCCCCTACGAGCAGTACTTC. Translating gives CASSSTTPYEQYF.

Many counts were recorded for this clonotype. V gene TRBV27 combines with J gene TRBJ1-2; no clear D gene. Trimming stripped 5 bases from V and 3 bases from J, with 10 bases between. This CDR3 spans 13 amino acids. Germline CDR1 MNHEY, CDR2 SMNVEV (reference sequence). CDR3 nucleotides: TGTGCCAGCAGTCAAGACAAGGACTATGGCTACACCTTC. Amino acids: CASSQDKDYGYTF.

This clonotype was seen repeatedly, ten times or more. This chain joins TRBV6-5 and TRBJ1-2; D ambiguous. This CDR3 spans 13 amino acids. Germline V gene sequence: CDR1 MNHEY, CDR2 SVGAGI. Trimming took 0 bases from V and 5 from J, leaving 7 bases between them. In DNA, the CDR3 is TGTGCCAGCAGTTACTCTGGCGGGTATGGCTACACCTTC. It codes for CASSYSGGYGYTF.

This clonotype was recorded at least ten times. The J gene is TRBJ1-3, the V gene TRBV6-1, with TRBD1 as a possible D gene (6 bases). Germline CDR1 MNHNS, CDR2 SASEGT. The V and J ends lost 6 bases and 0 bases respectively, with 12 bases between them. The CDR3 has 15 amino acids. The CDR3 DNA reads TGTGCCAGCAGCCTCCGGGACACCTCTGGAAACACCATATATTTT. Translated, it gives CASSLRDTSGNTIYF.

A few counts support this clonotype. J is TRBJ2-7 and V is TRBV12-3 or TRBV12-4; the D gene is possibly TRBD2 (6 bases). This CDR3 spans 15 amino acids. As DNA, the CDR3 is TGTGGCACCCGCCACGGGGGAGGCCTAACCTACGAGCAGTACTTC. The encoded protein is CGTRHGGGLTYEQYF.